Listed here is a single T cell receptor beta chain. In the original workflow: Amplification with reference gene primers provided the estimates of nucleated cell counts. Sequencing was performed with immunoSEQ multiplex PCR; in TCRdb, only in-frame clones are kept and a portion is missing. Clone size and V and J calls were adopted from that table, with D and trimming inferred from the DNA. The data hold 46,000 or so clones, with about nine tenths observed a single time. CDR1 and CDR2 from the germline V gene are ENHRY and SYGVKD. Trimming cost V 9 bases and J 3 bases, with 21 bases left between them. CDR3 length: 17 amino acids. The data derive from a study of blood T cell repertoires in COVID-19. Study summary: Whether acute or convalescent, the COVID-19 samples came from the United States, Italy and Spain. Nucleic acid was either cDNA or gDNA, and it came from T cells, B-cell-depleted T cells, or PBMCs.

Sequencing input: peripheral blood. The chain recombines TRBV10-3 with TRBJ2-6; tentatively, D is TRBD2 (7 bases). The sequence derives from a man aged 55 to 70 with active or convalescent COVID-19. The DNA for the CDR3 is TGTGCCATTCGGGGGGCAGGGTCTCCTGGTGGGGCCAACGTCCTGACTTTC. It yields the protein CAIRGAGSPGGANVLTF.